The 28 T cell receptor beta chains below all came from one sample that was sequenced in a study of cytotoxic CD8 clonotypes in ibrutinib-treated CLL. The table came from immunoSEQ multiplex PCR; TCRdb's copy has only in-frame clones and leaves some out. Of 130,000 to 150,000 clones listed, about 79% are singletons. The sequences come from PBMCs, collected after 12 months of ibrutinib treatment. The receptors stem from a human donor with chronic lymphocytic leukemia.

This clone appeared a few times. This chain links TRBV4-1 with TRBJ1-2, with D possibly matching TRBD1 (6 bases). V gave up 0 bases and J gave up 4 bases, with 12 bases separating them. CDR3 length equals 15 residues. Germline V gene sequence: CDR1 MGHRA, CDR2 YSYEKL. This CDR3 is CASSQDVTGLYGYTF. The CDR3 DNA follows: TGCGCCAGCAGCCAAGACGTGACAGGCCTCTATGGCTACACCTTC.

The genes are TRBV5-1 and TRBJ1-1, with D perhaps TRBD1 (6 bases). CDR3 length: 15 residues. V shed 1 base and J shed 1 base, with 11 bases lying between them. Germline CDR1 is SGHRS and CDR2 is YFSETQ. The CDR3 coding sequence is TGCGCCAGCAGCTTGCCGGAACAGGGGAACACTGAAGCTTTCTTT. Amino acid sequence: CASSLPEQGNTEAFF.

This clone was counted a few times. CDR3 amino acids: CASIDGNTIYF. DNA of the CDR3: TGTGCCAGCATCGATGGAAACACCATATATTTT. This chain joins TRBV27 and TRBJ1-3, with D hard to call. Germline V lookup: CDR1 MNHEY, CDR2 SMNVEV (reference sequence). The CDR3 covers 11 residues. V was clipped by 7 bases and J by 3 bases, with 4 bases between them.

This clone showed up just once. V and J are TRBV6-5 and TRBJ2-1, with a possible D match to TRBD1 (6 bases). The CDR3 is made up of 14 amino acids. V lost 2 bases and J 6 bases, leaving 11 bases between the germline ends. Germline V gene sequence: CDR1 MNHEY, CDR2 SVGAGI. The CDR3 spells CASSYPPGVNEQFF. The CDR3 DNA sequence: TGTGCCAGCAGTTACCCTCCAGGGGTCAATGAGCAGTTCTTC.

V gene TRBV6-5 combines with J gene TRBJ2-5, with 7 bases identical to TRBD1. The J segment lost 2 bases and the V segment lost 2 bases, leaving 5 bases of the junction unmatched. The CDR3 has 15 residues. CDR1 is MNHEY, CDR2 SVGAGI, per germline. The CDR3 region is CASSYGQVRQETQYF. CDR3 DNA: TGTGCCAGCAGTTACGGACAGGTCCGGCAAGAGACCCAGTACTTC.

This clone appeared once. The J gene is TRBJ2-1, the V gene TRBV14; TRBD2 agrees at 11 bases. Germline values: CDR1 SGHDN, CDR2 FVKESK. CDR3 size: 16 residues. The junction had 5 bases not matched to a gene; V was cut back by 2 bases and J by 5 bases. The CDR3 is CASSQLAGGPNNEQFF. The CDR3 nucleotides are TGTGCCAGCAGCCAACTAGCGGGAGGCCCAAACAATGAGCAGTTCTTC.

This chain joins TRBV11-2 and TRBJ2-3, with D perhaps TRBD1 (5 bases). Germline CDR1 and CDR2: SGHAT and FQNNGV. V was pared by 1 base and J by 2 bases, with 10 bases between. The CDR3 loop spans 15 amino acids. The CDR3 DNA reads TGTGCCAGCAGCTTAGTGGGGCATTTCACAGATACGCAGTATTTT. This codes for CASSLVGHFTDTQYF.

V and J are TRBV18 and TRBJ2-1, with 12 positions matching TRBD2. This CDR3 comprises 14 residues. Trimming at V came to 5 bases and at J to 8 bases, leaving 4 bases not matched to a gene. Germline V lookup: CDR1 KGHSH, CDR2 LQKENI. The CDR3 sequence is CASSSTSGSDEQFF. The CDR3 region has the DNA TGTGCCAGCTCATCGACTAGCGGGAGTGATGAGCAGTTCTTC. Variable domain in full (rest from reference TRBV18 and TRBJ2-1): NAGVMQNPRHLVRRRGQEARLRCSPMKGHSHVYWYRQLPEEGLKFMVYLQKENIIDESGMPKERFSAEFPKEGPSILRIQQVVRGDSAAYFCASSSTSGSDEQFFGPGTRLTVL.

The chain employs TRBV29-1 and TRBJ2-1, with D unresolved. The CDR3 is made up of 13 amino acids. Germline CDR1 is SQVTM and CDR2 is ANQGSEA. The V end was cut by 5 bases, the J end by 4 bases, with 12 bases between. The CDR3 nucleotides are TGCAGCGTTTTCTACGGTTTTTACAATGAGCAGTTCTTC. It encodes CSVFYGFYNEQFF.

This clone has more than one count but fewer than ten. The V and J genes are TRBV25-1 and TRBJ1-4; the D is unclear. The CDR3 is 11 amino acids. Germline assignment: CDR1 MGHDK and CDR2 SYGVNS. V gave up 4 bases and J gave up 8 bases, with 5 bases separating them. The CDR3 DNA reads as TGTGCCAGCAGTGGGTACGAAAAACTGTTTTTT. Encoded protein: CASSGYEKLFF. The full variable domain, its missing parts supplied by reference TRBV25-1 and TRBJ1-4, is EADIYQTPRYLVIGTGKKITLECSQTMGHDKMYWYQQDPGMELHLIHYSYGVNSTEKGDLSSESTVSRIRTEHFPLTLESARPSHTSQYLCASSGYEKLFFGSGTQLSVL.

The chain couples TRBV2 to TRBJ2-7; unclear D gene. Trimming removed 4 bases at V and 0 bases at J, with 7 bases between. Germline-derived CDR1 and CDR2 are SNHLY and FYNNEI. The CDR3 length is 13 residues. CDR3 coding DNA: TGTGCCAGCAGTGTCTACGTCTCCTACGAGCAGTACTTC. Its translation: CASSVYVSYEQYF.

V and J are TRBV5-4 and TRBJ2-7, with D possibly matching TRBD2 (5 bases). Trimming left V 1 base short and J 5 bases short, with 13 bases between. CDR3 size: 14 residues. CDR1 and CDR2 from the germline V gene are SGHNT and YYREEE (reference sequence). CDR3: CASSLFGPRDEQYF. CDR3 in DNA: TGTGCCAGCAGCTTGTTTGGCCCGCGGGACGAGCAGTACTTC.

The rearrangement uses TRBV6-4 and TRBJ2-3; TRBD1 is a possible D gene (5 bases). CDR1 MRHNA and CDR2 SNTAGT come from the germline V gene. Trimming took 5 bases from V and 3 from J, leaving 9 bases between them. CDR3 length equals 13 residues. The CDR3 nucleotides are TGTGCCAGCAGTTCGCAGGGAACAGATACGCAGTATTTT. Amino acid sequence: CASSSQGTDTQYF.

The genes are TRBV10-1 and TRBJ2-7, with D maybe TRBD2 (6 bases). Per the germline V gene, CDR1 is WNHNN and CDR2 is SYGVQD (reference sequence). CDR3 length: 16 amino acids. Deletions cut 3 bases from V and 6 bases from J, with 21 bases between. CDR3 nucleotides: TGCGCCAGCAGTGAACGATCGGGGGACCGGCTGTGCGAGCAGTACTTC. Its translation: CASSERSGDRLCEQYF.

This clone has just one count. The chain is built from TRBV6-5 and TRBJ1-1; TRBD1 might be the D (5 bases). The CDR3 extends over 14 amino acids. The germline V and J ends were trimmed by 2 bases and 4 bases, with 11 bases remaining between them. From germline, CDR1 is MNHEY and CDR2 SVGAGI. The DNA of the CDR3 is TGTGCCAGCAGTTACGTTGGGGCTAGCACTGAAGCTTTCTTT. Translation gives CASSYVGASTEAFF.

In its sample, this clone was seen once. The rearrangement links TRBV4-3 to TRBJ2-7; D gene unclear. This CDR3 spans 15 amino acids. The V gene's germline CDR1 is LGHNA and CDR2 YSLEER. The ends were cut back, 0 bases at V and 2 bases at J, with 11 bases in the middle. This CDR3 is CASSQERTNAYEQYF. For the CDR3, the DNA is TGCGCCAGCAGCCAAGAGAGGACGAACGCCTACGAGCAGTACTTC.

The J gene is TRBJ1-1, the V gene TRBV14; TRBD1 might be the D (5 bases). Trimming stripped 5 bases from V and 0 bases from J, with 13 bases between. Germline CDR1 is SGHDN and CDR2 is FVKESK. The CDR3 runs to 15 residues. The CDR3 reads CASSFTTGLNTEAFF. In DNA, the CDR3 is TGTGCCAGCAGCTTCACCACAGGATTGAACACTGAAGCTTTCTTT.

CDR3 nucleotides: TGCGCCAGCAGCCGGGCGGCAGGGGGCGGCTCTAATGAAAAACTGTTTTTT. Protein sequence: CASSRAAGGGSNEKLFF. This chain uses TRBV5-1 with TRBJ1-4; 8 bases match TRBD1. Trimming removed 4 bases from V and 3 bases from J; junction bases left unmatched: 11. The CDR3 runs 17 residues. Germline V lookup: CDR1 SGHRS, CDR2 YFSETQ.

The chain combines TRBV7-6 with TRBJ2-7; weak D call: TRBD2 (6 bases). The length of the CDR3 is 15 residues. Germline V lookup: CDR1 SGHVS, CDR2 FNYEAQ. Trimming cost V 1 base and J 2 bases, with 12 bases left between them. The CDR3 here is CASSLGSGSTYEQYF. The CDR3 DNA reads TGTGCCAGCAGCTTAGGTAGCGGATCGACCTACGAGCAGTACTTC.

The chain carries TRBV11-1 and TRBJ2-1; TRBD2 agrees at 9 bases. The trim removed 4 bases at V and 3 bases at J, leaving 1 base unmatched. Germline V gene sequence: CDR1 SGHAT, CDR2 FQDESV (reference sequence). The CDR3 has 14 amino acids. CDR3 nucleotides: TGTGCCAGCAGCTGGACTAGCGACTACAATGAGCAGTTCTTC. Translated, it gives CASSWTSDYNEQFF.

The chain employs TRBV7-8 and TRBJ2-1; 8 bases map to TRBD1. V lost 2 bases, J lost 6 bases, and 6 bases stayed unmatched. This CDR3 comprises 15 residues. The germline gives CDR1 SGHVS, CDR2 FQNEAQ. CDR3: CASSLTRGPGNEQFF. Here the CDR3 DNA reads TGTGCCAGCAGCTTAACCAGGGGGCCGGGCAATGAGCAGTTCTTC.

V usage is TRBV7-8 and J usage is TRBJ1-3, with TRBD1 identical over 7 bases. The CDR3 spans 16 residues. The trim removed 5 bases at V and 0 bases at J, leaving 7 bases unmatched. In germline, CDR1 is SGHVS, CDR2 FQNEAQ. The CDR3 region is CASSKRQGSSGNTIYF. The DNA of the CDR3 is TGTGCCAGCAGCAAACGACAGGGATCCTCTGGAAACACCATATATTTT.

V is TRBV15 and J is TRBJ1-5; TRBD1 is a possible D gene (6 bases). Between the trimmed V and J ends, which lost 0 bases and 7 bases, there was a span of 22 bases. Germline V gene lookup returns CDR1 LNHNV and CDR2 YYDKDF (reference sequence). The CDR3 is 18 residues long. The DNA of the CDR3 is TGTGCCACCAGCAGAGATTACCCTGAACAGGGTGTGGAACAGCCCCAGCATTTT. Translated, it gives CATSRDYPEQGVEQPQHF.

This clone turned up a few times. This chain links TRBV7-3 with TRBJ2-3; TRBD1 agrees at 7 bases. The CDR3 sequence is 13 residues long. Trimming took 5 bases from V and 6 from J; bases not matched to a gene: 5. CDR1 SGHTA and CDR2 FQGTGA come from the germline V gene. CDR3 nucleotides: TGTGCCAGCAGCCGAGACAGGGTGGATACGCAGTATTTT. Translating it yields CASSRDRVDTQYF. Looking up the rest from reference TRBV7-3 and TRBJ2-3 gives the full variable domain: GAGVSQTPSNKVTEKGKYVELRCDPISGHTALYWYRQSLGQGPEFLIYFQGTGAADDSGLPNDRFFAVRPEGSVSTLKIQRTERGDSAVYLCASSRDRVDTQYFGPGTRLTVL.

The chain links TRBV11-2 to TRBJ2-7; TRBD2 matches 12 bases. Trimming at V came to 2 bases and at J to 3 bases, leaving 5 bases not matched to a gene. Germline loops: CDR1 SGHAT, CDR2 FQNNGV. The length of the CDR3 is 16 residues. The CDR3 is CASSLPGLAGFYEQYF. CDR3 DNA sequence: TGTGCCAGCAGCTTACCCGGACTAGCGGGATTCTACGAGCAGTACTTC. The full variable domain, its missing parts supplied by reference TRBV11-2 and TRBJ2-7, is EAGVAQSPRYKIIEKRQSVAFWCNPISGHATLYWYQQILGQGPKLLIQFQNNGVVDDSQLPKDRFSAERLKGVDSTLKIQPAKLEDSAVYLCASSLPGLAGFYEQYFGPGTRLTVT.

This chain uses TRBV4-3 with TRBJ2-2; the match to TRBD2 covers 10 bases. The CDR3 is 17 amino acids. With 0 bases clipped from V and 5 bases from J, the junction kept 6 bases outside the gene matches. CDR1 is LGHNA and CDR2 is YSLEER in the germline V gene. In DNA, the CDR3 is TGCGCCAGCAGCCAAGATCGGCTAGCGGGAGAAACCGGGGAGCTGTTTTTT. Amino acids: CASSQDRLAGETGELFF.

This clone was seen only a few times. One junction end does not reproduce the germline sequence, and a read error may be involved. The CDR3 region is CSVEVGHGYTF. CDR3 DNA sequence: TGCAGCGTAGAAGTTGGCCATGGCTACACCTTC. This chain uses TRBV29-1 with TRBJ1-2; D remains ambiguous. The CDR3 extends over 11 amino acids. CDR1 is SQVTM and CDR2 is ANQGSEA in the germline V gene.

The DNA of the CDR3 is TGTGCCAGCAGGCGGCGACAGGGGACAACTAATGAAAAACTGTTTTTT. This gives the protein CASRRRQGTTNEKLFF. The chain joins TRBV6-6 to TRBJ1-4; 8 bases agree with TRBD1. The V gene's germline CDR1 is MNHNY and CDR2 SVGAGI (reference sequence). This CDR3 is built from 16 residues. V trimming: 6 bases; J trimming: 0 bases; junction bases outside the gene matches: 6.